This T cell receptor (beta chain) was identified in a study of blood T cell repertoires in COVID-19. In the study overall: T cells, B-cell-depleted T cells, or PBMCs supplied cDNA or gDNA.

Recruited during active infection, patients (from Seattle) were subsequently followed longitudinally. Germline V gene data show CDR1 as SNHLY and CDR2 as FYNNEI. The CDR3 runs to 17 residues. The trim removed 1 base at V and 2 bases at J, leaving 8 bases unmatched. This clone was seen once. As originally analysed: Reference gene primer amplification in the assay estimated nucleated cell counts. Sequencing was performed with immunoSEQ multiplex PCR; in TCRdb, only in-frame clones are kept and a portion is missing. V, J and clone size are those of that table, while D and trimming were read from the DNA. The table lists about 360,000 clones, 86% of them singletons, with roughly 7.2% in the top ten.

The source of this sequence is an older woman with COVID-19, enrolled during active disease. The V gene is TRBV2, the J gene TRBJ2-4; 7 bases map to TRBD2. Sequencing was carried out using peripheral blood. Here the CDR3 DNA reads TGTGCCAGCAGTGAAGGGGGGGGAGGGGTTTCCAAAAACATTCAGTACTTC. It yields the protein CASSEGGGGVSKNIQYF.